This TCR beta chain was found in a study of T cells in Graves' hyperthyroidism and ophthalmopathy. Blood was drawn at first hyperthyroidism diagnosis, before any ophthalmopathy symptoms. Overall study findings and caveats: The model forecast ophthalmopathy, anticipating it by a median around 6.4 months before onset.

There were TCR beta CDR3 regions amplified from RNA transcripts. The HTBI set primed first-round TCR CDR3 RT-PCR. TCRdb ran MiXCR on the multiplex PCR reads and lists one entry per CDR3 protein. The sample contains 730,000 or so distinct CDR3 sequences, 15% to 20% of which appear only once. CDR3 length: 15 amino acids. Trimming left V 6 bases short and J 1 base short, with 19 bases between. Germline CDR1 is DFQATT and CDR2 is SNEGSKA (reference sequence). This clonotype was picked up many times. What it binds is unknown. The sample was blood. The source is a woman between 50 and 59 years old with Graves' hyperthyroidism that later progressed to Graves' ophthalmopathy. This chain joins TRBV20-1 and TRBJ2-7; unclear D gene. The CDR3 bases are TGCAGTGCCGCTGGGGTTGTCAGGACGTCCTACGAGCAGTACTTC. Amino acid sequence: CSAAGVVRTSYEQYF.